This paragraph covers one T cell receptor beta chain sequence. The target of this receptor is not known. Per-base qualities were not stored, and no clone one base away is much larger. The time point label on this specimen signifies: baseline before first vaccination. The vaccinee samples were drawn from two UK trials, COV001 and COV002, one of which was a single-blind randomized controlled phase 2/3 trial testing AZD1222 (ChAdOx1 nCoV-19) in healthy adults. For TCRbeta chain sequencing, PBMC samples were collected from trial participants at day 0 and at day 28 after the second dose. This specimen belongs to a study of T cell responses to AZD1222 COVID-19 vaccine (dated by TCRdb to the early 2020s). Regarding the complete study: Because spike-specific TCR depth and breadth did not differ between the two schedules, AZD1222 recipients who got a second dose at roughly 4 weeks were pooled with those who got a second dose at roughly 12 weeks. A total of 233 trial participants underwent TCR sequencing, of whom some 210 received two doses of AZD1222 and roughly 25 received two doses of the MenACWY control vaccine. Trial participants were enrolled by age into subgroups of 18-55, 56-69 and 70-plus years, and roughly 160, 29 and 62 TCR-sequenced participants, respectively, were included in these subgroups. Study-wide conclusions, independent of this receptor: In the small 56-69-year group, the increase in depth fell short of significance, most likely because of low power. Reportedly, almost half of the unique spike-specific TCRs recognized epitopes lying outside the regions that are mutated in the B.1.351 and B.1.1.7 variants. Conclusions about previously exposed vaccinees are limited because only a handful of AZD1222 recipients were SARS-CoV-2 seropositive at baseline. The whole spike protein was spanned by vaccine-associated CD4 TCRs, and dominant responses were seen in regions 160-218 and 743-854. Because no day 14 peak-response samples were available, repertoires were characterized only after the peak T cell response. Participants were mostly white British, with more females than males. The authors suggested clonal diversity may have been underestimated. Spike-specific TCR breadth and depth rose significantly after two AZD1222 doses compared with day 0 and with MenACWY recipients.

The CDR3 covers 15 residues, taking in both the cysteine and the phenylalanine. Just CDR3 DNA is preserved here, 45 bases in frame from base 1. V is cut by 8 bases and J by 4 bases, and the space between the germline ends is 15 bases. For CDR1 and CDR2, the germline V gene (reference sequence) lists MNHEY and SMNVEV. The CDR3 regions of human TCRbeta chains were analyzed by immunosequencing. The authors' analysis ran thus. TCRs in the repertoires were matched against a reference library of SARS-CoV-2-specific TCRs that had been generated with the MIRA antigen-specificity platform. Breadth was defined as the fraction of unique TCRs that were SARS-CoV-2-associated, and depth was defined as the fraction of total T cells that were SARS-CoV-2-associated. Using the MIRA data, each spike-specific TCR was assigned both to the spike region to which the TCR was reactive and to a CD4 or CD8 class. Log10-transformed breadth and depth values were compared by one-way ANOVA with Sidak's multiple comparisons tests. TCRdb holds this immuneACCESS table with in-frame rearrangements only. Some clones are missing; in checked studies, unresolved V genes explain under half, and the rest has no known cause. V, J and clone size were drawn from that table, and D and trimming were deduced from the DNA. The sample profile shows around 120,000 clones; around 92% of them were found once. Of the sample, 13% to 15% falls within the top ten clones.

The chain joins TRBV27 to TRBJ1-6, with TRBD1 tentatively as D gene (6 bases match). The specimen comprised peripheral blood, sampled on day 0 of AZD1222 vaccination. This sequence was found in an adult in good health. The CDR3 protein sequence reads: CASQDRVMYNSPLHF. The DNA is as follows: TGTGCCAGCCAGGACAGAGTAATGTATAATTCACCCCTCCACTTT.